These 21 T cell receptor beta chains were all obtained from the same sample, sequenced in a study of T cells in localized non-small cell lung cancer. Assay: immunoSEQ multiplex PCR; the TCRdb copy retains only in-frame clones and omits some. The sample lists about 33,000 clones; under 85% were seen once. The material sequenced was peripheral blood, taken before any cancer treatment. The receptor source for this set is a male donor at least 60 years old with stage II squamous cell lung carcinoma.

The table lists this clone with a count of one. The J gene is TRBJ2-1, the V gene TRBV9; perhaps D is TRBD1 or TRBD2 (6 bases each). The CDR3 totals 16 residues. Looked up from germline, CDR1 is SGDLS and CDR2 is YYNGEE. Trimming stripped 4 bases from V and 7 bases from J, with 21 bases between. The CDR3 here is CASSKVSGRRGNEQFF. In DNA form, the CDR3 reads TGTGCCAGCAGCAAGGTCTCAGGACGGAGGGGGAATGAGCAGTTCTTC.

This chain connects TRBV6-6 to TRBJ1-1; 7 bases line up with TRBD1. CDR3 length: 14 residues. Per germline, CDR1 MNHNY and CDR2 SVGAGI (reference sequence). Losses at the gene ends were 6 bases for V and 1 base for J; bases not matched to a gene: 5. In DNA form, the CDR3 reads TGTGCCAGCAGCCCCGGGACAGAGAACACTGAAGCTTTCTTT. It is translated as CASSPGTENTEAFF.

This chain uses TRBV6-1 with TRBJ2-7; 12 nucleotides align to TRBD2. CDR3 length equals 15 residues. V was pared by 6 bases and J by 1 base, with 4 bases of the junction left unmatched. In germline, CDR1 is MNHNS, CDR2 SASEGT. The CDR3, as DNA: TGTGCCAGCAGACATGGACTAGCGGGATCCTACGAGCAGTACTTC. Its protein product is CASRHGLAGSYEQYF.

The rearrangement joins TRBV11-2 to TRBJ1-6, with D perhaps TRBD1 (6 bases). The V and J ends lost 8 bases and 3 bases respectively, with 14 bases between them. Looked up from germline, CDR1 is SGHAT and CDR2 is FQNNGV. The CDR3 has 15 amino acids. In DNA, the CDR3 is TGTGCCAGCCGCCTAGGACAGCACTATAATTCACCCCTCCACTTT. Protein product: CASRLGQHYNSPLHF. Complete variable domain (other parts from reference TRBV11-2 and TRBJ1-6): EAGVAQSPRYKIIEKRQSVAFWCNPISGHATLYWYQQILGQGPKLLIQFQNNGVVDDSQLPKDRFSAERLKGVDSTLKIQPAKLEDSAVYLCASRLGQHYNSPLHFGNGTRLTVT.

The rearrangement links TRBV21-1 to TRBJ1-1; the table names TRBD1, a call not compared with the DNA. TRBV21-1 is flagged as a pseudogene. The CDR3 contains 17 residues. CDR3 region: CASRSEYYRGRDTEAFF. For the CDR3, the DNA is TGTGCCAGCAGGTCCGAATATTACAGGGGGAGGGACACTGAAGCTTTCTTT.

This clone was detected a few times. This chain connects TRBV5-4 to TRBJ1-5; D is unresolved. The V gene's germline CDR1 is SGHNT and CDR2 YYREEE (reference sequence). The CDR3 has 13 amino acids. V lost 3 bases, J lost 0 bases, and 4 bases lay in between. The CDR3 here is CASSSYSNQPQHF. In nucleotides, the CDR3 is TGTGCCAGCAGCTCGTATAGCAATCAGCCCCAGCATTTT.

The chain carries TRBV6-5 and TRBJ1-5; TRBD1 is a possible D gene (5 bases). The germline V and J ends were trimmed by 5 bases and 2 bases, with 13 bases remaining between them. Per the germline V gene, CDR1 is MNHEY and CDR2 is SVGAGI. There are 15 residues in the CDR3. Here the CDR3 DNA reads TGTGCCAGCAGTGGGAACCAGGGTGGCAATCAGCCCCAGCATTTT. The encoded protein is CASSGNQGGNQPQHF.

As regards this clone: Other DNA sequences in this specimen translate into the identical CDR3. The chain carries TRBV5-6 and TRBJ1-2; D ambiguous. Deletions cut 3 bases from V and 3 bases from J, with 6 bases between. The germline gives CDR1 SGHDT, CDR2 YYEEEE. This CDR3 is 12 amino acids long. CDR3 DNA: TGTGCCAGCAGCTCTGGGGACTATGGCTACACCTTC. Translating gives CASSSGDYGYTF.

The chain carries TRBV2 and TRBJ2-2; 10 nucleotides agree with TRBD1. V shed 4 bases, J shed 6 bases, and the junction held 8 bases outside the gene matches. The CDR3 consists of 16 residues. Per germline, CDR1 SNHLY and CDR2 FYNNEI. The CDR3 sequence is CASSVGQGNKAGELFF. The CDR3 DNA follows: TGTGCCAGCAGTGTGGGACAGGGGAATAAAGCCGGGGAGCTGTTTTTT.

The rearrangement links TRBV4-2 to TRBJ1-1; D is undetermined. This CDR3 has 16 residues. In germline, CDR1 is LGHNA, CDR2 YNFKEQ. V was clipped by 4 bases and J by 0 bases, with 15 bases between them. The CDR3 region has the DNA TGTGCCAGCAGCCTCCACAACCGGCAAGTGAACACTGAAGCTTTCTTT. This codes for CASSLHNRQVNTEAFF.

The chain has TRBV6-5 and TRBJ1-1; D gene unclear. V was trimmed by 6 bases and J by 2 bases, leaving 10 bases between them. This CDR3 is built from 13 residues. CDR1 is MNHEY and CDR2 is SVGAGI in the germline V gene. CDR3 DNA sequence: TGTGCCAGCAGGCAGGACCTTAACACTGAAGCTTTCTTT. Residues: CASRQDLNTEAFF.

This chain joins TRBV7-9 and TRBJ2-1; D is undetermined. This CDR3 comprises 18 residues. From germline, CDR1 is SEHNR and CDR2 FQNEAQ (reference sequence). V was pared by 4 bases and J by 0 bases, with 19 bases between. The CDR3 DNA sequence: TGTGCCAGCAGCTCCACTTTATTCCGGAGTCGCTCCTACAATGAGCAGTTCTTC. It yields the protein CASSSTLFRSRSYNEQFF.

This clone was recorded only once. This chain joins TRBV5-6 and TRBJ2-3; D gene ambiguous. The length of the CDR3 is 14 residues. V was clipped by 2 bases and J by 4 bases, with 11 bases between them. In germline, CDR1 is SGHDT, CDR2 YYEEEE. In DNA form, the CDR3 reads TGTGCCAGCAGCTTCCTAGGACGGGCAGATACGCAGTATTTT. Protein: CASSFLGRADTQYF. Complete variable domain (other parts from reference TRBV5-6 and TRBJ2-3): DAGVTQSPTHLIKTRGQQVTLRCSPKSGHDTVSWYQQALGQGPQFIFQYYEEEERQRGNFPDRFSGHQFPNYSSELNVNALLLGDSALYLCASSFLGRADTQYFGPGTRLTVL.

The CDR3, as DNA: TGTGCCAGCAGACCGGACAGGGGGCTTTTGGCTAATGAAAAACTGTTTTTT. Amino acids: CASRPDRGLLANEKLFF. This chain connects TRBV28 to TRBJ1-4; 11 bases align to TRBD1. V dropped 6 bases and J dropped 3; count of bases not matched to a gene: 9. CDR3 length: 17 residues. Germline CDR1 is MDHEN and CDR2 is SYDVKM.

The chain uses TRBV29-1 and TRBJ2-6; perhaps TRBD1 as D (5 bases). There are 14 residues in the CDR3. Trimming removed 3 bases from V and 2 bases from J, with 8 bases in between. Per the germline V gene, CDR1 is SQVTM and CDR2 is ANQGSEA. CDR3 in DNA: TGCAGCGTTGAGGTAGGGGCTGGGGCCAACGTCCTGACTTTC. Amino acid sequence: CSVEVGAGANVLTF.

This clone was found a few times. The chain's CDR3 is CASSLDRGPNSPLHF. In DNA form, the CDR3 reads TGTGCCAGCAGCTTAGACAGGGGGCCTAATTCACCCCTCCACTTT. The gene calls are TRBV7-2 and TRBJ1-6; 9 bases are shared with TRBD1. CDR3 size: 15 residues. The V segment lost 1 base and the J segment 6 bases; nucleotides outside the gene matches: 1. Germline lookup yields CDR1 SGHTA and CDR2 FQGNSA.

The V call is TRBV11-3, the J call TRBJ2-7, with 11 bases identical to TRBD2. In germline, CDR1 is SGHNT, CDR2 YENEEA. The CDR3 covers 16 residues. With V trimmed by 3 bases and J by 5 bases, 9 bases remained unmatched. CDR3 in amino acids: CASSLFSGRAADEQYF. The CDR3 DNA follows: TGTGCCAGCAGCTTGTTTAGCGGGAGGGCCGCCGACGAGCAGTACTTC. Based on the CDR3 plus reference TRBV11-3 and TRBJ2-7, the full variable domain is EAGVVQSPRYKIIEKKQPVAFWCNPISGHNTLYWYLQNLGQGPELLIRYENEEAVDDSQLPKDRFSAERLKGVDSTLKIQPAELGDSAVYLCASSLFSGRAADEQYFGPGTRLTVT.

The chain combines TRBV7-9 with TRBJ2-1; 7 bases agree with TRBD1. There are 15 residues in the CDR3. Germline V lookup: CDR1 SEHNR, CDR2 FQNEAQ (reference sequence). The V and J ends lost 0 bases and 4 bases, in that order; junction bases with no gene match: 3. The CDR3 nucleotides are TGTGCCAGCAGCTTAGCGGGACAGCGGTACAATGAGCAGTTCTTC. This translates into CASSLAGQRYNEQFF. The full variable domain, with the rest looked up from reference TRBV7-9 and TRBJ2-1, is DTGVSQNPRHKITKRGQNVTFRCDPISEHNRLYWYRQTLGQGPEFLTYFQNEAQLEKSRLLSDRFSAERPKGSFSTLEIQRTEQGDSAMYLCASSLAGQRYNEQFFGPGTRLTVL.

This chain joins TRBV7-3 and TRBJ1-2, with D tentatively TRBD1 (6 bases). There are 12 residues in the CDR3. Per germline, CDR1 SGHTA and CDR2 FQGTGA. The germline V and J ends were trimmed by 4 bases and 7 bases, with 10 bases remaining between them. CDR3 nucleotides: TGTGCCAGCAGCTCGTCGGGGGCTGGCTACACCTTC. Translation gives CASSSSGAGYTF.

Notes on this clone: At the DNA level, this CDR3 is encoded by other sequences in the same sample as well. V usage is TRBV7-2 and J usage is TRBJ2-7; the D gene is possibly TRBD1 (6 bases). The CDR3 is 12 residues long. Trimming shortened V by 4 bases and J by 5 bases, and 9 bases separated the two germline ends. Germline V gene lookup returns CDR1 SGHTA and CDR2 FQGNSA. CDR3 nucleotide sequence: TGTGCCAGCAGCTCTACAGGGAACGAGCAGTACTTC. Amino acids: CASSSTGNEQYF. Complete variable domain (other parts from reference TRBV7-2 and TRBJ2-7): GAGVSQSPSNKVTEKGKDVELRCDPISGHTALYWYRQSLGQGLEFLIYFQGNSAPDKSGLPSDRFSAERTGGSVSTLTIQRTQQEDSAVYLCASSSTGNEQYFGPGTRLTVT.

This sequence joins TRBV18 and TRBJ2-5, with a weak D call TRBD2 (6 bases). The germline V gene has CDR1 KGHSH and CDR2 LQKENI. The CDR3 covers 15 residues. Trimming pared 3 bases from V and 2 bases from J, leaving 13 bases between. The CDR3 loop is CASSPRQGLQETQYF. In DNA form, the CDR3 reads TGTGCCAGCTCACCGCGCCAGGGACTTCAAGAGACCCAGTACTTC.